The TCR beta chain under discussion was sequenced for a study of molecular identifiers for immune sequencing clone quantification. Points from the study as a whole: Clones above 20 RNA copies contained over 98% of effector molecules and under 1% of naive molecules.

Previously described methods and listed TCR primers produced bulk TCR libraries. TCRdb reprocessed the PCR reads with MiXCR, giving one entry per CDR3 protein. Seen here are 80,000 to 100,000 distinct CDR3 sequences, roughly 26% observed once, and the top ten hold roughly 1%. The CDR3 consists of 14 residues. Based on a CD8+CD4-CCR7+CD45RA+ profile, naive CD8 T cells were sorted. Concerning this clonotype: Its antigen is as yet unknown. One base away lies a much larger clone, so this may be a sequencing read error.

The receptor's source is a human donor in good health. Some libraries in this study had Jurkat cell RNA spiked in. Sequencing used naive CD8+ T cells from blood, with Jurkat cell RNA spiked in. Subset indicated: FACS-sorted CD8+CD4-CCR7+CD45RA+ naive T cells. This chain connects TRBV5-3 to TRBJ1-1, with TRBD1 matching over 9 bases. TRBV5-3 is reported as an ORF; its role is uncertain. The CDR3 DNA follows: TGTGTCAGCAGCTTACAGGGGGCTTTGGCTGAAGCTTTCTTT. This translates into CVSSLQGALAEAFF.